Following are 27 T cell receptor beta chains from one sample sequenced in a study of blood T cell repertoires in COVID-19. Sequencing used immunoSEQ multiplex PCR; TCRdb keeps in-frame clones, though not all of them. Of about 180,000 clones detected, more than 85% appear once; the ten largest clones hold roughly 0.53%. Sequencing input: peripheral blood. These receptors were taken from a man in his 60s with COVID-19, enrolled during active disease.

The chain is built from TRBV7-2 and TRBJ1-1, with 9 bases that match TRBD1. The germline CDR1 and CDR2 sequences are SGHTA and FQGNSA. V dropped 3 bases and J dropped 1; count of bases not matched to a gene: 0. The CDR3 runs to 14 residues. The CDR3 DNA reads as TGTGCCAGCAGCTTGGGACAGGGGAACACTGAAGCTTTCTTT. Translated, it gives CASSLGQGNTEAFF.

This clone was found a few times. The chain carries TRBV7-2 and TRBJ2-3, with D maybe TRBD2 (6 bases). CDR1 and CDR2 (germline): SGHTA, FQGNSA. The germline V and J ends were trimmed by 1 base and 2 bases, with 16 bases remaining between them. The length of the CDR3 is 17 residues. The CDR3 loop is CASSLGFGRGYTDTQYF. The CDR3 coding sequence is TGTGCCAGCAGCTTAGGATTCGGGCGGGGATACACAGATACGCAGTATTTT.

This clone was recorded only once. The genes are TRBV7-3 and TRBJ2-1; a weak D match, TRBD2 (5 bases). In germline, CDR1 is SGHTA, CDR2 FQGTGA. The CDR3 loop spans 15 amino acids. V lost 0 bases and J 7 bases, leaving 13 bases between the germline ends. CDR3 region: CASSLTGVNGNEQFF. The CDR3 DNA reads TGTGCCAGCAGCTTAACCGGGGTGAATGGAAATGAGCAGTTCTTC.

J is TRBJ2-5 and V is TRBV5-1; 10 bases match TRBD2. V was clipped by 1 base and J by 5 bases; unmatched bases: 2. The CDR3 contains 14 residues. CDR1 is SGHRS and CDR2 is YFSETQ in the germline V gene. CDR3: CASSLQTSGETQYF. The CDR3 DNA follows: TGCGCCAGCAGCTTGCAGACTAGCGGGGAGACCCAGTACTTC.

This clone was seen once. V and J are TRBV19 and TRBJ2-1; 15 positions match TRBD2. V trimming: 4 bases; J trimming: 5 bases; junction bases outside the gene matches: 6. The germline gives CDR1 LNHDA, CDR2 SQIVND (reference sequence). CDR3 length equals 17 residues. The DNA for the CDR3 is TGTGCCAGTAGTAGTCCCCGGACTAGCGGGGGGGACAATGAGCAGTTCTTC. This codes for CASSSPRTSGGDNEQFF.

The V call is TRBV6-5, the J call TRBJ1-2; perhaps TRBD1 as D (5 bases). Trimming shortened V by 10 bases and J by 5 bases, and 11 bases separated the two germline ends. This CDR3 has 11 amino acids. In germline, CDR1 is MNHEY, CDR2 SVGAGI. CDR3 loop: CATQGGYGYTF. The CDR3 DNA reads TGTGCCACCCAGGGTGGATATGGCTACACCTTC.

The table lists this clone with a count of one. Other DNA variants within this sample encode the same CDR3. The chain carries TRBV6-6 and TRBJ1-1, with a tentative D call TRBD1 (5 bases). Germline CDR1 MNHNY, CDR2 SVGAGI (reference sequence). This CDR3 has 13 amino acids. Trimming stripped 8 bases from V and 0 bases from J, with 10 bases between. The CDR3 is CASRQTMNTEAFF. DNA for the CDR3: TGTGCCAGCCGACAGACCATGAACACTGAAGCTTTCTTT.

CDR3 amino acids: CAWSVPGTSSYNEQFF. DNA for the CDR3: TGTGCCTGGAGTGTACCCGGGACTAGCTCCTACAATGAGCAGTTCTTC. The genes are TRBV30 and TRBJ2-1, with 8 bases that match TRBD2. CDR1 and CDR2 from the germline V gene are GTSNPN and SVGIG (reference sequence). V lost 0 bases and J lost 0; bases outside the gene matches: 4. The CDR3 loop spans 16 amino acids.

The rearrangement links TRBV29-1 to TRBJ2-7; 9 bases fit TRBD1. Losses at the gene ends were 3 bases for V and 3 bases for J; bases not matched to a gene: 6. Germline values: CDR1 SQVTM, CDR2 ANQGSEA. The CDR3 is 14 residues long. CDR3 sequence reads: CSVDGDRDNYEQYF. The DNA for the CDR3 is TGCAGCGTTGACGGGGACAGGGACAACTACGAGCAGTACTTC.

The chain combines TRBV25-1 with TRBJ1-2; the D is unclear. The CDR3 covers 14 residues. V was cut by 4 bases and J by 2 bases, with 11 bases left in between. Germline V lookup: CDR1 MGHDK, CDR2 SYGVNS. This chain's CDR3 is CASSVHETNYGYTF. The CDR3 DNA reads TGTGCCAGCAGTGTACACGAAACAAACTATGGCTACACCTTC.

This rearrangement joins TRBV19 to TRBJ1-4, with 8 bases that match TRBD1. Per the germline V gene, CDR1 is LNHDA and CDR2 is SQIVND (reference sequence). The CDR3 length is 15 residues. V was clipped by 3 bases and J by 7 bases; unmatched bases: 7. The CDR3 here is CASSISFGTGEKLFF. The CDR3 nucleotides read TGTGCCAGTAGTATTTCGTTTGGGACAGGTGAAAAACTGTTTTTT.

The chain links TRBV5-1 to TRBJ1-1; 9 positions match TRBD1. Germline loops: CDR1 SGHRS, CDR2 YFSETQ. The CDR3 loop spans 15 amino acids. The J segment lost 5 bases and the V segment lost 4 bases, leaving 9 bases of the junction unmatched. The chain's CDR3 is CASSDQQGAGTEAFF. Written as DNA, the CDR3 is TGCGCCAGCAGCGACCAACAGGGGGCCGGGACTGAAGCTTTCTTT. The whole variable domain, filled in from reference TRBV5-1 and TRBJ1-1, reads KAGVTQTPRYLIKTRGQQVTLSCSPISGHRSVSWYQQTPGQGLQFLFEYFSETQRNKGNFPGRFSGRQFSNSRSEMNVSTLELGDSALYLCASSDQQGAGTEAFFGQGTRLTVV.

This sequence joins TRBV19 and TRBJ1-1; D not resolved. V lost 3 bases, J lost 1 base, and 9 bases lay in between. Germline loops: CDR1 LNHDA, CDR2 SQIVND (reference sequence). This CDR3 has 14 residues. This CDR3 is CASSMVTGNTEAFF. The DNA of the CDR3 is TGTGCCAGTAGTATGGTCACGGGGAACACTGAAGCTTTCTTT.

The chain's CDR3 is CASIYGGASETQYF. In nucleotides, the CDR3 is TGTGCCAGCATCTACGGGGGGGCGTCGGAGACCCAGTACTTC. V and J are TRBV6-5 and TRBJ2-5; 8 nucleotides match TRBD2. This CDR3 region has 14 residues. The trim removed 7 bases at V and 5 bases at J, leaving 9 bases unmatched. Germline-derived CDR1 and CDR2 are MNHEY and SVGAGI.

This rearrangement joins TRBV9 to TRBJ1-4; TRBD1 matches at 8 bases. V was clipped by 4 bases and J by 4 bases; unmatched bases: 6. This CDR3 contains 15 residues. Germline assignment: CDR1 SGDLS and CDR2 YYNGEE. This CDR3 reads CASSPRTGINEKLFF. In DNA, the CDR3 is TGTGCCAGCAGCCCTAGGACAGGGATTAATGAAAAACTGTTTTTT.

This chain links TRBV29-1 with TRBJ2-2, with D tentatively TRBD1 (6 bases). The ends were cut back, 2 bases at V and 4 bases at J, with 14 bases in the middle. This CDR3 is built from 15 residues. Germline CDR1 reads SQVTM; CDR2 reads ANQGSEA. The CDR3: CSVEFQGSGTGELFF. The CDR3, as DNA: TGCAGCGTTGAATTCCAGGGGTCGGGCACCGGGGAGCTGTTTTTT.

The V and J genes are TRBV4-3 and TRBJ1-6, with TRBD1 identical over 11 bases. This CDR3 has 17 residues. The germline CDR1 and CDR2 sequences are LGHNA and YSLEER. The V and J ends lost 0 bases and 9 bases, in that order; junction bases with no gene match: 7. CDR3 DNA sequence: TGCGCCAGCAGCCAAGATAGACCGGGACAGGGGGTTTCACCCCTCCACTTT. Translating it yields CASSQDRPGQGVSPLHF.

The sample holds a few counts of this clone. The chain links TRBV3-1 (or the pseudogene TRBV3-2) to TRBJ1-1; D is ambiguous. The CDR3 has 13 amino acids. The V and J ends lost 3 bases and 11 bases respectively, with 16 bases between them. CDR1 and CDR2 (germline): LGHDT, YNNKEL (reference sequence). The DNA of the CDR3 is TGTGCCAGCAGCCATCGGCCAGTCGGGGAGGCTTTCTTT. This codes for CASSHRPVGEAFF.

This clone was seen once. The rearrangement links TRBV6-6 to TRBJ1-4; D might be TRBD1 (6 bases). V lost 5 bases to trimming and J lost 6 bases, with 19 bases between them. Germline CDR1 MNHNY, CDR2 SVGAGI (reference sequence). The CDR3 is 16 amino acids. The DNA for the CDR3 is TGTGCCAGCAGTGCCCGAACAGGGCAATGGGATGAAAAACTGTTTTTT. Amino acid sequence: CASSARTGQWDEKLFF.

The rearrangement links TRBV5-4 to TRBJ1-2; 7 nucleotides line up with TRBD1. This CDR3 spans 12 amino acids. V was clipped by 4 bases and J by 4 bases; unmatched bases: 1. In germline, CDR1 is SGHNT, CDR2 YYREEE (reference sequence). CDR3 bases: TGTGCCAGCAGCGGGACAGTCTATGGCTACACCTTC. Protein product: CASSGTVYGYTF.

The chain has TRBV29-1 and TRBJ1-3; 10 bases match TRBD1. V trimming: 6 bases; J trimming: 0 bases; junction bases outside the gene matches: 5. CDR1 is SQVTM and CDR2 is ANQGSEA in the germline V gene. This CDR3 has 15 amino acids. CDR3: CSVGGTGVSGNTIYF. The CDR3 DNA sequence: TGCAGCGTAGGAGGGACAGGGGTCTCTGGAAACACCATATATTTT. Drawing the rest from reference TRBV29-1 and TRBJ1-3, the complete variable domain is SAVISQKPSRDICQRGTSLTIQCQVDSQVTMMFWYRQQPGQSLTLIATANQGSEATYESGFVIDKFPISRPNLTFSTLTVSNMSPEDSSIYLCSVGGTGVSGNTIYFGEGSWLTVV.

V is TRBV11-3 and J is TRBJ1-1; 9 bases line up with TRBD1. V gave up 1 base and J gave up 4 bases; unmatched junction bases: 1. The CDR3 loop spans 14 amino acids. In germline, CDR1 is SGHNT, CDR2 YENEEA. In DNA form, the CDR3 reads TGTGCCAGCAGCTTAGTGACAGGGGGCACTGAAGCTTTCTTT. Residues: CASSLVTGGTEAFF.

The J gene is TRBJ2-4, the V gene TRBV28; 10 positions match TRBD1. The CDR3 length is 16 residues. Germline CDR1 is MDHEN and CDR2 is SYDVKM. V was pared by 7 bases and J by 6 bases, with 12 bases of the junction left unmatched. CDR3 DNA sequence: TGTGCCAGCAATCTCCGGGGGACAGGGGTGGGAAACATTCAGTACTTC. This sequence encodes CASNLRGTGVGNIQYF.

The chain recombines TRBV6-2 or TRBV6-3 with TRBJ1-1; D not certain. This CDR3 region has 12 residues. The germline V gene encodes CDR1 MNHEY and CDR2 SVGEGT. V was shortened by 2 bases and J by 3 bases, with 4 bases between the two germline ends. CDR3 bases: TGTGCCAGCAGTTACGCGTACACTGAAGCTTTCTTT. This codes for CASSYAYTEAFF.

This chain joins TRBV19 and TRBJ2-1, with 8 bases matching TRBD2. There are 15 residues in the CDR3. The J segment lost 8 bases and the V segment lost 4 bases, leaving 10 bases of the junction unmatched. In germline, CDR1 is LNHDA, CDR2 SQIVND (reference sequence). CDR3 DNA: TGTGCCAGTAGTACCCTAGCGGGTGGGAGGCATGAGCAGTTCTTC. Translation: CASSTLAGGRHEQFF.

The chain recombines TRBV6-5 with TRBJ1-6; 9 bases agree with TRBD1. In germline, CDR1 is MNHEY, CDR2 SVGAGI. The CDR3 consists of 14 residues. V was pared by 5 bases and J by 9 bases, with 5 bases of the junction left unmatched. The CDR3 nucleotides are TGTGCCAGCAGTACCGGGGACAGGGTTTCACCCCTCCACTTT. It codes for CASSTGDRVSPLHF.

The chain combines TRBV24-1 with TRBJ1-2, with 12 bases identical to TRBD1. The CDR3 contains 17 residues. Per germline, CDR1 KGHDR and CDR2 SFDVKD. V shed 3 bases and J 4 bases; nucleotides not matched to a gene: 8. The CDR3 spells CATSDGDRGLPPYGYTF. DNA for the CDR3: TGTGCCACCAGTGATGGGGACAGGGGGCTCCCCCCCTATGGCTACACCTTC.